The rows below give T cell receptor beta chains drawn from one sample of a study of T-cell memory formation after mild COVID-19. TCRdb reprocessed the 5' RACE reads with MiXCR, giving one entry per CDR3 protein. The profile shows some 410,000 distinct CDR3 sequences, more than 20% of them singletons. Sequencing was done on a sample of PBMCs or a T cell subset sorted from them (not recorded which). These receptors were collected from an adult woman who had mild COVID-19 (a few samples of this study predate the infection). Cell type and time point are not known. The CDR3 runs from the conserved cysteine through the conserved F or W. D genes are given only for firm matches. Clone size is not always given. Where it is, it says once, few, many or a class for expanded clones.

15	TRBV7-9	-	-	TRBJ2-3	TGTGCCAGCAGCTTACCCGCAGGGGCCACAGATACGCAGTATTTT	CASSLPAGATDTQYF
16	TRBV18	-	-	TRBJ2-1	TGTGCCAGCTCACCACCGATGGTCACAGCTAACAATGAGCAGTTCTTC	CASSPPMVTANNEQFF
14	TRBV7-3	-	TRBD2	TRBJ2-3	TGTGCCAGCAGCTCCGGACTAGGTTCAGATACGCAGTATTTT	CASSSGLGSDTQYF
13	TRBV2	few	-	TRBJ2-5	TGTGCCAGCAAGAGGAGCGGCCAAGAGACCCAGTACTTC	CASKRSGQETQYF
15	TRBV10-3	few	TRBD2	TRBJ2-3	TGTGCCATCAGTGATGTCGGGAGGGGCACAGATACGCAGTATTTT	CAISDVGRGTDTQYF
15	TRBV7-9	few	TRBD1	TRBJ2-7	TGTGCCAGCAGCCGATCTACAGGGGGCTCCTACGAGCAGTACTTC	CASSRSTGGSYEQYF
14	TRBV7-2	-	-	TRBJ2-1	TGTGCCAGCAGCTTTCGGCGGGGGCACAATGAGCAGTTCTTC	CASSFRRGHNEQFF
16	TRBV6-2/TRBV6-3	few	TRBD1	TRBJ1-5	TGTGCCAGCAGTACGATTGGACAGGGGTGGAATCAGCCCCAGCATTTT	CASSTIGQGWNQPQHF
12	TRBV5-1	few	-	TRBJ1-1	TGCGCCAGCAGCTTGGGAGCCCCTGAAGCTTTCTTT	CASSLGAPEAFF
17	TRBV4-1	few	TRBD2	TRBJ2-7	TGCGCCAGCAGCCAAGCGGTGGCGGGGGTGGCGATCTACGAGCAGTACTTC	CASSQAVAGVAIYEQYF
14	TRBV11-2	few	-	TRBJ2-3	TGTGCCAGCAGCCCGGACTCTAGCACAGATACGCAGTATTTT	CASSPDSSTDTQYF
13	TRBV6-5	-	TRBD1	TRBJ1-2	TGTGCCAGCAGGGGGGACAGGGGGTATGGCTACACCTTC	CASRGDRGYGYTF
16	TRBV5-1	-	TRBD1	TRBJ2-7	TGCGCCAGCAGCCCAGGGGGTCGGTCCTTCTCCTACGAGCAGTACTTC	CASSPGGRSFSYEQYF
18	TRBV24-1	-	TRBD1	TRBJ2-2	TGTGCCACCATGAAGGCCCCGGGACAGCGAACGAACACCGGGGAGCTGTTTTTT	CATMKAPGQRTNTGELFF
15	TRBV29-1	few	TRBD2	TRBJ2-1	TGCAGCGAACGGGCTAGCGGGAGGGCCTGGGATGAGCAGTTCTTC	CSERASGRAWDEQFF
17	TRBV15	-	-	TRBJ2-2	TGTGCCACCAGCAGAGATGCGGGCAGGGGTCCAACCGGGGAGCTGTTTTTT	CATSRDAGRGPTGELFF
11	TRBV20-1	-	-	TRBJ2-5	TGCAGTGCTAGGAAGGGGACGGCCCAGTACTTC	CSARKGTAQYF
13	TRBV7-7	-	-	TRBJ2-7	TGTGCTAGCAGCTTAGCGCCAGATTACGAGCAGTACTTC	CASSLAPDYEQYF
15	TRBV5-6	-	TRBD2	TRBJ2-2	TGTGCCAGCAGCCAGCTAGCGGGATACACCGGGGAGCTGTTTTTT	CASSQLAGYTGELFF
12	TRBV18	-	-	TRBJ2-7	TGTGCCAGCTCACCCCCCAAAGGTCAGCAGTACTTC	CASSPPKGQQYF
15	TRBV7-7	-	TRBD2	TRBJ2-5	TGTGCTAGCAGCCCCTACCCTGGACTAGGAGAGACCCAGTACTTC	CASSPYPGLGETQYF
12	TRBV6-2/TRBV6-3	few	-	TRBJ2-4	TGTGCCAGCAGTTACGCGGGGAACATTCAGTACTTC	CASSYAGNIQYF
13	TRBV29-1	-	-	TRBJ2-5	TGCAGCGCCGCCCACGGGGACCAAGAGACCCAGTACTTC	CSAAHGDQETQYF
17	TRBV9	few	TRBD2	TRBJ2-3	TGTGCCAGCAGCGTATGGACTAGCGGGGAGAGCACAGATACGCAGTATTTT	CASSVWTSGESTDTQYF
17	TRBV7-6	-	-	TRBJ2-1	TGTGCCAGCATCCCCCTCCGGGACTCACAATCCTACAATGAGCAGTTCTTC	CASIPLRDSQSYNEQFF
14	TRBV15	few	TRBD2	TRBJ2-5	TGTGCCACCAGCAGGGGTAGCGGGATGGAGACCCAGTACTTC	CATSRGSGMETQYF
16	TRBV20-1	few	TRBD1	TRBJ1-2	TGCAGTGCTAGAGATGATCAGGGGGCGGGGTTCTATGGCTACACCTTC	CSARDDQGAGFYGYTF
11	TRBV19	few	-	TRBJ2-7	TGTGCCAGTAGTATGTCCTACGAGCAGTACTTC	CASSMSYEQYF
16	TRBV5-1	few	TRBD1	TRBJ1-2	TGCGCCAGCAGCTTACATTCCGGGACAGGGTATGAGGGCTACACCTTC	CASSLHSGTGYEGYTF
15	TRBV5-5	many	TRBD1	TRBJ2-5	TGTGCCAGCAGCTTTGGACAGGGGGAAAGGGAGACCCAGTACTTC	CASSFGQGERETQYF
17	TRBV24-1	-	-	TRBJ2-2	TGTGCCACCAGTGATAGGACAAATCAGGCCCTTACCGGGGAGCTGTTTTTT	CATSDRTNQALTGELFF
14	TRBV28	few	TRBD1	TRBJ2-7	TGTGCCAGCAGTGGGACAGGGTCTTTCGACGAGCAGTACTTC	CASSGTGSFDEQYF
13	TRBV5-6	many	-	TRBJ1-1	TGTGCCAGCAGCTATCCACCGAACACTGAAGCTTTCTTT	CASSYPPNTEAFF
14	TRBV7-6	-	TRBD2	TRBJ2-7	TGTGCCAGCAGCTTAGCCGAGGGAGGGAACGAGCAGTACTTC	CASSLAEGGNEQYF
13	TRBV27	few	-	TRBJ1-5	TGTGCCAGCAGAACAATCTCAGCGGGGCCCCAGCATTTT	CASRTISAGPQHF
12	TRBV29-1	-	-	TRBJ2-6	TGCAGCGTCTCGAACGGGGCCAACGTCCTGACTTTC	CSVSNGANVLTF
15	TRBV5-1	-	-	TRBJ1-4	TGCGCCAGCAGAGATAAAGGGTCGACTAATGAAAAACTGTTTTTT	CASRDKGSTNEKLFF
16	TRBV5-1	few	-	TRBJ2-5	TGCGCCAGCAGCTCCGCCCCTCCCGGGGAAGGGGAGACCCAGTACTTC	CASSSAPPGEGETQYF
14	TRBV6-2/TRBV6-3	-	TRBD2	TRBJ2-1	TGTGCCAGCAGAGTCCTAGCGGCCTACAATGAGCAGTTCTTC	CASRVLAAYNEQFF
14	TRBV14	few	TRBD1	TRBJ2-7	TGTGCCAGCAGCGAAACAGGGGAAACGTACGAGCAGTACTTC	CASSETGETYEQYF
12	TRBV27	-	-	TRBJ1-1	TGTGCCAGCAGTTCTCCTGGGGCTGAAGCTTTCTTT	CASSSPGAEAFF
12	TRBV10-3	few	-	TRBJ1-1	TGTGCCATCAGTGATGGGATGGCTGAAGCTTTCTTT	CAISDGMAEAFF
16	TRBV10-3	-	TRBD2	TRBJ2-1	TGTGCCATCAGTGGGGGACTAGCGGCGGCCTACAATGAGCAGTTCTTC	CAISGGLAAAYNEQFF
15	TRBV15	few	TRBD1	TRBJ2-1	TGTGCCACCAGCAGGGGGGACAGGGTTGGCAATGAGCAGTTCTTC	CATSRGDRVGNEQFF
13	TRBV29-1	once	-	TRBJ1-5	TGCAGCGTTTACGCCGGCGGCAATCAGCCCCAGCATTTT	CSVYAGGNQPQHF
13	TRBV20-1	few	-	TRBJ2-7	TGCAGTGCTAATCAGGTTCTAGGGGACGAGCAGTACTTC	CSANQVLGDEQYF
17	TRBV12-3/TRBV12-4	-	-	TRBJ1-3	TGTGCCAGCAGCTTGGGATCCGGCAGGGGCTCTGGAAACACCATATATTTT	CASSLGSGRGSGNTIYF
13	TRBV5-1	few	-	TRBJ2-3	TGCGCCAGCAGCTTGGGGACGCCCGATACGCAGTATTTT	CASSLGTPDTQYF
15	TRBV4-1	-	-	TRBJ1-2	TGCGCCAGCAGCCAAGTAGACGGAAAGAACTATGGCTACACCTTC	CASSQVDGKNYGYTF
17	TRBV7-2	-	TRBD2	TRBJ2-7	TGTGCCAGCAGCTTAGGGACTAGCCCCCGGGCTACCTACGAGCAGTACTTC	CASSLGTSPRATYEQYF
13	TRBV20-1	-	-	TRBJ2-6	TGCAGTGCTAGCAGGTCTGGGGCCAACGTCCTGACTTTC	CSASRSGANVLTF